Shown below are 28 T cell receptor beta chains from a single sample sequenced in a study of regulatory T cells in long-lasting Graves disease. Time point denoted: newly diagnosed GD, antithyroid drugs for less than 3 months. Construction of the TCR library relied on RNA isolated from PBMCs. Both iRepertoire HTBI primers and Arm-PCR of CDR3 regions were used to build the TCR beta libraries. TCRdb used MiXCR to reprocess the multiplex PCR reads, holding one entry per CDR3 protein. The sample holds around 400,000 distinct CDR3 sequences, 14% to 15% seen once. The data also belong to a second study, concerning T cells in Graves' hyperthyroidism and ophthalmopathy.

The sequencing here drew on peripheral blood mononuclear cells (PBMCs), taken at new diagnosis, from a patient treated with antithyroid drugs. The receptors derive from a woman aged 35 to 49 with Graves disease.

This clonotype was observed a handful of times. This chain connects TRBV7-2 to TRBJ2-7, with 9 nucleotides matching TRBD1. The V gene end was trimmed by 5 bases and the J gene end by 2 bases; junction bases not matched to a gene: 7. Germline CDR1 and CDR2: SGHTA and FQGNSA. The CDR3 sequence is 15 residues long. The DNA of the CDR3 is TGTGCCAGCAGCCGCCGGGACAGGGCGCCCTACGAGCAGTACTTC. It codes for CASSRRDRAPYEQYF.

This clonotype was found many times. This chain links TRBV19 with TRBJ2-2, with 7 bases matching TRBD2. This CDR3 comprises 16 residues. V was pared by 7 bases and J by 5 bases, with 13 bases of the junction left unmatched. Germline V lookup: CDR1 LNHDA, CDR2 SQIVND (reference sequence). CDR3 region: CASTRLGGSGTGELFF. Written as DNA, the CDR3 is TGTGCCAGTACCCGATTGGGCGGGAGCGGAACCGGGGAGCTGTTTTTT.

The chain recombines TRBV5-1 with TRBJ1-1; no clear D gene. Trimming stripped 2 bases from V and 1 base from J, with 9 bases between. The CDR3 length is 14 residues. Germline V gives CDR1 SGHRS, CDR2 YFSETQ. The chain's CDR3 is CASSLLQSNTEAFF. The CDR3 DNA sequence: TGCGCCAGCAGCTTATTACAGTCGAACACTGAAGCTTTCTTT.

This clonotype was recorded at least ten times. This chain links TRBV7-2 with TRBJ1-1; D might be TRBD1 (5 bases). CDR3 length: 12 residues. Germline assignment: CDR1 SGHTA and CDR2 FQGNSA. Deletions cut 2 bases from V and 9 bases from J, with 10 bases between. The CDR3 is CASSLNGGQAFF. CDR3 DNA sequence: TGTGCCAGCAGCTTAAATGGGGGTCAAGCTTTCTTT.

This clonotype was counted many times. The chain's CDR3 is CASRAGRGNTGELFF. The DNA of the CDR3 is TGTGCCAGCAGAGCAGGGAGAGGGAACACCGGGGAGCTGTTTTTT. The chain employs TRBV12-3 or TRBV12-4 and TRBJ2-2; D could derive from TRBD1 or TRBD2 (5 bases each). This CDR3 contains 15 residues. V lost 6 bases, J lost 1 base, and 12 bases lay in between.

This clonotype has at least ten counts. V is TRBV7-9 and J is TRBJ1-5; the D gene is possibly TRBD1 (5 bases). Germline CDR1 and CDR2: SEHNR and FQNEAQ (reference sequence). Trimming cost V 4 bases and J 3 bases, with 10 bases left between them. This CDR3 spans 14 amino acids. The DNA of the CDR3 is TGTGCCAGCAGCTGGGACGCTGACAATCAGCCCCAGCATTTT. Translation: CASSWDADNQPQHF.

This clonotype was seen just once. A read error may be the cause here, since a much bigger clone is one base away. The V gene is TRBV7-2, the J gene TRBJ1-2; D remains unclear. The CDR3 is made up of 13 amino acids. Trimming took off 5 bases at V and 13 bases at J, with 20 bases between the two ends. Germline-derived CDR1 and CDR2 are SGHTA and FQGNSA. The CDR3 DNA reads TGTGCCAGCAGCCTACACATCGTGGGAAGCTGCACCTTC. It encodes CASSLHIVGSCTF.

The gene calls are TRBV4-1 and TRBJ2-1, with TRBD1 matching 10 bases. The CDR3 contains 15 residues. Germline CDR1 and CDR2: MGHRA and YSYEKL. Losses at the gene ends were 7 bases for V and 10 bases for J; bases not matched to a gene: 13. CDR3: CASTTGRQGAFEQFF. In DNA form, the CDR3 reads TGCGCCAGCACCACGGGAAGACAGGGGGCATTCGAGCAGTTCTTC.

This clonotype has just a few counts. The gene calls are TRBV19 and TRBJ2-2; 8 positions agree with TRBD1. J gave up 1 base and V 4 bases, and 5 bases lay outside the gene matches. The CDR3 contains 16 residues. Per germline, CDR1 LNHDA and CDR2 SQIVND (reference sequence). The CDR3 region is CASSSGGQVNTGELFF. The CDR3 DNA follows: TGTGCCAGTAGTAGTGGGGGACAGGTGAACACCGGGGAGCTGTTTTTT.

This clonotype came up many times. One end of the junction does not line up with germline, which may come from a read error. The V gene is TRBV5-1, the J gene TRBJ1-2; D might be TRBD1 (5 bases). Germline V lookup: CDR1 SGHRS, CDR2 YFSETQ. The CDR3 is 15 amino acids. CDR3 sequence reads: CASSPGGGTNYGYTF. The CDR3, as DNA: TGTGCCAGCAGCCCGGGTGGGGGGACTAACTATGGCTACACCTTC.

The chain recombines TRBV28 with TRBJ1-2; 9 nucleotides align to TRBD1. The CDR3 runs 17 residues. V dropped 6 bases and J dropped 4; count of bases not matched to a gene: 15. Germline CDR1 is MDHEN and CDR2 is SYDVKM. CDR3 sequence reads: CASSSNSDRGFPYGYTF. CDR3 bases: TGTGCCAGCAGCTCGAATTCGGACAGGGGCTTTCCCTATGGCTACACCTTC.

Concerning this clonotype: The CDR3 ends on some other residue instead of the conserved phenylalanine or tryptophan, so this is likely a read error. The chain is built from TRBV28 and TRBJ1-2, with D possibly matching TRBD1 (5 bases). CDR1 and CDR2 (germline): MDHEN, SYDVKM. CDR3 size: 16 residues. V was clipped by 5 bases and J by 7 bases, with 23 bases between them. This chain's CDR3 is CASSPYARGQGGGYTS. DNA for the CDR3: TGTGCCAGCAGTCCCTATGCGCGCGGGCAGGGCGGTGGCTACACCTCC.

Many counts were recorded for this clonotype. V is TRBV9 and J is TRBJ1-6; D unresolved. CDR1 is SGDLS and CDR2 is YYNGEE in the germline V gene. V was clipped by 4 bases and J by 4 bases, with 15 bases between them. The CDR3 length is 16 residues. The CDR3 protein is CASSPKERAYNSPLHF. The CDR3 nucleotides read TGTGCCAGCAGCCCCAAGGAGCGGGCGTATAATTCACCCCTCCACTTT. The entire variable domain, with the rest obtained from reference TRBV9 and TRBJ1-6, is as follows: DSGVTQTPKHLITATGQRVTLRCSPRSGDLSVYWYQQSLDQGLQFLIQYYNGEERAKGNILERFSAQQFPDLHSELNLSSLELGDSALYFCASSPKERAYNSPLHFGNGTRLTVT.

The sample holds many counts of this clonotype. The rearrangement uses TRBV28 and TRBJ2-5; 10 nucleotides agree with TRBD1. V gave up 2 bases and J gave up 5 bases; unmatched junction bases: 5. This CDR3 contains 15 residues. The V gene's germline CDR1 is MDHEN and CDR2 SYDVKM. The CDR3 here is CASSLGTGVLETQYF. CDR3 nucleotides: TGTGCCAGCAGTTTAGGGACAGGGGTTTTGGAGACCCAGTACTTC.

The chain links TRBV9 to TRBJ2-1; 8 positions agree with TRBD2. CDR3 length: 15 residues. In germline, CDR1 is SGDLS, CDR2 YYNGEE. After removal of 2 bases from V and 3 bases from J, the junction contained 4 bases not matched to a gene. CDR3 in amino acids: CASSVSSGHYNEQFF. The CDR3 DNA reads as TGTGCCAGCAGCGTTTCTAGCGGGCACTACAATGAGCAGTTCTTC.

This clonotype was observed at least ten times. The rearrangement uses TRBV11-1 and TRBJ1-1; D possibly corresponds to TRBD1 (5 bases). This CDR3 region has 13 residues. Deletions cut 8 bases from V and 5 bases from J, with 15 bases between. Germline CDR1 and CDR2: SGHAT and FQDESV (reference sequence). The CDR3 here is CASGFDRGTEAFF. The CDR3 nucleotides read TGTGCCAGCGGTTTTGACAGAGGGACTGAAGCTTTCTTT. The variable domain in full, completed from reference TRBV11-1 and TRBJ1-1, reads EAEVAQSPRYKITEKSQAVAFWCDPISGHATLYWYRQILGQGPELLVQFQDESVVDDSQLPKDRFSAERLKGVDSTLKIQPAELGDSAMYLCASGFDRGTEAFFGQGTRLTVV.

This clonotype was counted many times. The chain combines TRBV28 with TRBJ1-5, with a weak D call TRBD1 (5 bases). CDR1 MDHEN and CDR2 SYDVKM come from the germline V gene. V lost 0 bases and J 4 bases, leaving 10 bases between the germline ends. There are 15 residues in the CDR3. CDR3 region: CASSLWWGGNQPQHF. CDR3 sequence (DNA): TGTGCCAGCAGTTTATGGTGGGGGGGTAATCAGCCCCAGCATTTT.

Ten or more counts support this clonotype. This chain links TRBV12-3 or TRBV12-4 with TRBJ2-3; D is possibly TRBD2 (6 bases). There are 15 residues in the CDR3. Trimming removed 6 bases at V and 1 base at J, with 14 bases between. CDR3 DNA: TGTGCCAGCAGATCAAGGGGACTCGGCACAGATACGCAGTATTTT. Translation: CASRSRGLGTDTQYF.

Ten or more counts support this clonotype. V and J are TRBV3-1 and TRBJ1-3, with D unclear. The CDR3 is made up of 14 amino acids. The V and J ends lost 8 bases and 0 bases respectively, with 11 bases between them. Germline V CDR1 and CDR2: LGHDT, YNNKEL (reference sequence). CDR3 bases: TGTGCCAGCCGCGGACTGAACTCTGGAAACACCATATATTTT. Its protein is CASRGLNSGNTIYF.

This chain uses TRBV7-3 with TRBJ1-1, with D hard to call. The CDR3 length is 14 residues. Trimming cost V 3 bases and J 5 bases, with 13 bases left between them. CDR1 and CDR2 (germline): SGHTA, FQGTGA. The CDR3 sequence: CASSFGISGTEAFF. CDR3 DNA sequence: TGTGCCAGCAGCTTCGGAATAAGCGGGACTGAAGCTTTCTTT.

Many counts were recorded for this clonotype. The gene calls are TRBV12-3 or TRBV12-4 and TRBJ2-7; possible D gene TRBD1, 6 bases. V dropped 6 bases and J dropped 4 bases, with 13 bases sitting between them. The CDR3 length is 13 residues. Here the CDR3 reads CASSMGTTYEQYF. CDR3 DNA: TGTGCCAGCAGCATGGGGACAACTTACGAGCAGTACTTC.

The rearrangement joins TRBV6-1 to TRBJ1-2, with D unclear. Deletions cut 1 base from V and 0 bases from J, with 12 bases between. The germline gives CDR1 MNHNS, CDR2 SASEGT. This CDR3 has 16 amino acids. The CDR3 loop is CASSEGGLLANYGYTF. Written as DNA, the CDR3 is TGTGCCAGCAGTGAAGGTGGTCTACTCGCTAACTATGGCTACACCTTC.

This clonotype showed up just a few times. The chain carries TRBV7-8 and TRBJ2-2; D uncertain. The germline V gene has CDR1 SGHVS and CDR2 FQNEAQ. V was shortened by 7 bases and J by 4 bases, with 10 bases between the two germline ends. The CDR3 contains 13 residues. The CDR3 DNA reads TGTGCCAGCAACCGGCGGTCCACCGGGGAGCTGTTTTTT. Translated, it gives CASNRRSTGELFF.

This clonotype was recorded at least ten times. The chain combines TRBV18 with TRBJ2-4; no definite D call. Germline CDR1 is KGHSH and CDR2 is LQKENI. V lost 4 bases to trimming and J lost 0 bases, with 7 bases between them. The length of the CDR3 is 14 residues. This CDR3 is CASSQALAKNIQYF. CDR3 DNA sequence: TGTGCCAGCTCACAGGCTCTAGCCAAAAACATTCAGTACTTC.

The chain has TRBV5-1 and TRBJ2-1; TRBD1 is a possible D gene (5 bases). Germline V lookup: CDR1 SGHRS, CDR2 YFSETQ. The CDR3 sequence is 15 residues long. V was cut by 3 bases and J by 8 bases, with 18 bases left in between. The CDR3 reads CASSSRQGARDEQFF. DNA for the CDR3: TGCGCCAGCAGCTCTAGACAAGGGGCACGCGATGAGCAGTTCTTC.

This clonotype was detected ten times or more. The chain employs TRBV12-3 or TRBV12-4 and TRBJ2-2; the D gene could be TRBD1 or TRBD2 (5 bases each). This CDR3 comprises 15 residues. V gave up 4 bases and J gave up 4 bases, with 13 bases separating them. The CDR3 here is CASSSRDGFTGELFF. CDR3 bases: TGTGCCAGCAGTTCCCGGGACGGATTCACCGGGGAGCTGTTTTTT.

A note on this clonotype: Since a much larger clone is just one base distant, this may be a read error. This CDR3 is CASSLLNRISYNERFF. The CDR3 DNA sequence: TGTGCCAGCAGTTTGCTCAACAGGATCTCCTACAATGAGCGGTTCTTC. The chain links TRBV6-5 to TRBJ2-1, with a weak D call TRBD1 (5 bases). The CDR3 has 16 residues. CDR1 MNHEY and CDR2 SVGAGI come from the germline V gene.

Here the CDR3 DNA reads TGTGCCAGTAGTATGCCGGCGGCAGGGCCGTACAATAGCAATCAGCCCCAGCATTTT. This sequence encodes CASSMPAAGPYNSNQPQHF. This sequence joins TRBV19 and TRBJ1-5, with D perhaps TRBD1 (5 bases). Per the germline V gene, CDR1 is LNHDA and CDR2 is SQIVND (reference sequence). The CDR3 length is 19 residues. V was shortened by 3 bases and J by 0 bases, with 21 bases between the two germline ends.